The next 14 T cell receptor beta chains were all read from a single sample in a study of cytomegalovirus exposure and HLA in healthy donors. A multiplex PCR was run with 60 Vbeta primers and 13 Jbeta primers. TCRdb keeps only in-frame clones here, not all; method: immunoSEQ multiplex PCR. The sample has 200,000 to 300,000 clones, around 80% seen once. The sequenced material came from PBMCs. The source of these receptors is a woman in her forties in good health and CMV-seropositive.

The chain joins TRBV7-9 to TRBJ2-1; D not certain. V lost 5 bases to trimming and J lost 0 bases, with 11 bases between them. The CDR3 has 15 amino acids. Germline-derived CDR1 and CDR2 are SEHNR and FQNEAQ (reference sequence). CDR3 residues: CASSLSETSYNEQFF. The CDR3, as DNA: TGTGCCAGCAGCCTCAGCGAGACCTCCTACAATGAGCAGTTCTTC.

The rearrangement joins TRBV7-2 to TRBJ2-1; 16 bases are shared with TRBD2. Germline V CDR1 and CDR2: SGHTA, FQGNSA. Trimming removed 6 bases from V and 8 bases from J; junction bases left unmatched: 10. The CDR3 sequence is 17 residues long. The CDR3 DNA follows: TGTGCCAGCAGGGGTCCCGGGACTAGCGGGGGGGCTTATGAGCAGTTCTTC. This codes for CASRGPGTSGGAYEQFF.

A single count supports this clone. The CDR3 bases are TGTGCCAGCAGCTTAGTAGTAAGGACAGGGTTTAGCAATCAGCCCCAGCATTTT. It specifies CASSLVVRTGFSNQPQHF. This chain links TRBV7-2 with TRBJ1-5; 8 positions agree with TRBD1. In germline, CDR1 is SGHTA, CDR2 FQGNSA. The V segment lost 1 base and the J segment 0 bases; nucleotides outside the gene matches: 8. The CDR3 sequence is 18 residues long.

V is TRBV6-1 and J is TRBJ1-2; tentative D call: TRBD1 (5 bases). The CDR3 extends over 12 amino acids. Germline V gene lookup returns CDR1 MNHNS and CDR2 SASEGT. V was shortened by 6 bases and J by 5 bases, with 10 bases between the two germline ends. The CDR3 DNA reads TGTGCCAGCAGCTTCCCAGGGTATGGCTACACCTTC. Translating it yields CASSFPGYGYTF.

The chain is built from TRBV5-1 and TRBJ1-3; 9 positions agree with TRBD1. Per the germline V gene, CDR1 is SGHRS and CDR2 is YFSETQ. The V and J ends lost 0 bases and 9 bases, in that order; junction bases with no gene match: 7. The CDR3 is 15 residues long. CDR3 coding DNA: TGCGCCAGCAGCTTGGCGGGACAGGGACGAAGCACCATATATTTT. Translated, it gives CASSLAGQGRSTIYF.

V usage is TRBV4-2 and J usage is TRBJ2-3, with 7 bases identical to TRBD1. V was clipped by 4 bases and J by 2 bases; unmatched bases: 3. Germline V gene data show CDR1 as LGHNA and CDR2 as YNFKEQ. This CDR3 is built from 14 residues. This chain's CDR3 is CASSLGQDTDTQYF. The CDR3 DNA reads as TGTGCCAGCAGCCTCGGACAGGACACAGATACGCAGTATTTT.

As to this clone: Other DNA sequences in the sample encode the same CDR3. The CDR3, as DNA: TGTGCCAGCAGTTGGGAGAGTACGAGGCGGGAGCAGTACTTC. This codes for CASSWESTRREQYF. The J gene is TRBJ2-7, the V gene TRBV6-6, with a possible D match to TRBD2 (5 bases). V dropped 4 bases and J dropped 7 bases, with 17 bases sitting between them. Germline values: CDR1 MNHNY, CDR2 SVGAGI (reference sequence). The CDR3 consists of 14 residues.

This chain links TRBV14 with TRBJ2-3; D not resolved. Germline assignment: CDR1 SGHDN and CDR2 FVKESK. The CDR3 contains 15 residues. The ends were cut back, 4 bases at V and 2 bases at J, with 13 bases in the middle. The CDR3 region has the DNA TGTGCCAGCAGCCGGGCTTCCAGCTACACAGATACGCAGTATTTT. It translates to CASSRASSYTDTQYF.

This chain connects TRBV28 to TRBJ2-7; a weak D match, TRBD2 (5 bases). The CDR3 extends over 12 amino acids. V was cut by 6 bases and J by 6 bases, with 12 bases left in between. In germline, CDR1 is MDHEN, CDR2 SYDVKM. The CDR3 nucleotides are TGTGCCAGCAGCTTACTAGTCTCCGAGCAGTACTTC. It specifies CASSLLVSEQYF.

The V call is TRBV11-1, the J call TRBJ2-5; weak D call: TRBD2 (6 bases). The CDR3 runs to 13 residues. Germline CDR1 SGHAT, CDR2 FQDESV (reference sequence). V shed 9 bases and J shed 1 base, with 12 bases lying between them. In DNA, the CDR3 is TGTGCCAGTACACGGGGGATCCAAGAGACCCAGTACTTC. Translating gives CASTRGIQETQYF.

With regard to this clone: Other DNA sequences in the same sample also yield this CDR3. This sequence joins TRBV5-1 and TRBJ1-2; a possible D gene is TRBD1 (5 bases). Trimming pared 0 bases from V and 0 bases from J, leaving 9 bases between. The CDR3 spans 15 residues. The germline V gene encodes CDR1 SGHRS and CDR2 YFSETQ. The CDR3 bases are TGCGCCAGCAGCTTGGAAGGGGCTTCTAACTATGGCTACACCTTC. It encodes CASSLEGASNYGYTF.

There are a few counts of this clone. This chain links TRBV6-5 with TRBJ2-1, with a tentative D call TRBD1 (6 bases). This CDR3 is 15 amino acids long. Germline V gene data show CDR1 as MNHEY and CDR2 as SVGAGI. With 7 bases removed from V and 4 bases from J, the gap between germline ends came to 17 bases. Here the CDR3 DNA reads TGTGCCAGCACCTCAGACAGGCGGGCGTACAATGAGCAGTTCTTC. Its translation is CASTSDRRAYNEQFF.

The V and J genes are TRBV11-3 and TRBJ2-7; 11 positions match TRBD2. The CDR3 length is 15 residues. The V gene end was trimmed by 4 bases and the J gene end by 2 bases; junction bases not matched to a gene: 4. Germline values: CDR1 SGHNT, CDR2 YENEEA. This CDR3 is CASSSSGRSPYEQYF. DNA for the CDR3: TGTGCCAGCAGCTCTAGCGGGAGGAGCCCCTACGAGCAGTACTTC.

This clone was seen a few times. The rearrangement joins TRBV7-2 to TRBJ1-1, with a weak D call TRBD1 (6 bases). The CDR3 is made up of 13 amino acids. Germline values: CDR1 SGHTA, CDR2 FQGNSA. Trimming stripped 0 bases from V and 9 bases from J, with 11 bases between. The CDR3 region is CASSLARGNQAFF. Written as DNA, the CDR3 is TGTGCCAGCAGCTTAGCTAGGGGGAATCAAGCTTTCTTT.